This entry lists 10 T cell receptor beta chains sequenced from one sample in a study of cytomegalovirus exposure and HLA in healthy donors. PCR primers comprised 60 Vbeta and 13 Jbeta primers. Sequenced by immunoSEQ multiplex PCR; TCRdb stores in-frame clones only, minus some. Here the sample spans 140,000 or so clones, about 72% being singletons. Sample: PBMCs. The receptors here all came from a man aged 35 to 55 in good health and CMV-seronegative.

This clone occurred a few times. The chain uses TRBV9 and TRBJ2-2; tentative D call: TRBD2 (6 bases). The CDR3 runs to 16 residues. Deletions cut 4 bases from V and 0 bases from J, with 13 bases between. Germline V gene sequence: CDR1 SGDLS, CDR2 YYNGEE. The CDR3 DNA reads TGTGCCAGCAGCACGGGACTGGACGCGAACACCGGGGAGCTGTTTTTT. The encoded protein is CASSTGLDANTGELFF.

This rearrangement joins TRBV4-1 to TRBJ1-2; TRBD1 might be the D (6 bases). Germline assignment: CDR1 MGHRA and CDR2 YSYEKL. The CDR3 spans 14 residues. The V end lost 1 base, the J end lost 6 bases, and 12 bases lay between the germline ends. The CDR3 spells CASSQVGGAHGYTF. The CDR3 nucleotides read TGCGCCAGCAGCCAAGTTGGGGGCGCGCATGGCTACACCTTC.

The chain combines TRBV12-2 with TRBJ1-5; the table's TRBD1 call for D was not verified on the DNA. TRBV12-2 is given as a pseudogene. The CDR3 spans 16 residues. This CDR3 is CASRSRPGQGVQPQHF. CDR3 DNA sequence: TGTGCAAGTCGCTCTAGGCCGGGACAGGGAGTGCAGCCCCAGCATTTT.

The rearrangement links TRBV7-9 to TRBJ2-2; perhaps TRBD2 as D (6 bases). Germline V gene data show CDR1 as SEHNR and CDR2 as FQNEAQ (reference sequence). The ends were cut back, 1 base at V and 5 bases at J, with 11 bases in the middle. CDR3 length equals 15 residues. The CDR3 nucleotides are TGTGCCAGCAGCTTAGTATTACGGGGGACCGGGGAGCTGTTTTTT. Translation gives CASSLVLRGTGELFF.

The V and J genes are TRBV10-2 and TRBJ1-2, with 7 bases lining up with TRBD1. With V trimmed by 4 bases and J by 4 bases, 3 bases remained unmatched. CDR1 WSHSY and CDR2 SAAADI come from the germline V gene. There are 13 residues in the CDR3. This CDR3 reads CASSAGQIYGYTF. CDR3 nucleotides: TGCGCCAGCAGTGCGGGACAGATCTATGGCTACACCTTC.

This clone has a single count. This chain joins TRBV9 and TRBJ2-3; TRBD2 matches 7 bases. With 4 bases clipped from V and 1 base from J, the junction kept 6 bases outside the gene matches. CDR1 and CDR2 from the germline V gene are SGDLS and YYNGEE. The length of the CDR3 is 15 residues. The CDR3 reads CASSPLAGRTDTQYF. CDR3 DNA: TGTGCCAGCAGCCCCTTAGCGGGTCGCACAGATACGCAGTATTTT.

The rearrangement links TRBV18 to TRBJ2-2, with a tentative D call TRBD2 (5 bases). The CDR3 is 17 residues long. Germline-derived CDR1 and CDR2 are KGHSH and LQKENI. V gave up 2 bases and J gave up 4 bases, with 17 bases separating them. The CDR3 DNA reads TGTGCCAGCTCACCATGGCGGATAACTAGTACCACCGGGGAGCTGTTTTTT. Translated, it gives CASSPWRITSTTGELFF.

This clone was seen only a few times. The chain employs TRBV5-4 and TRBJ2-1, with D tentatively TRBD1 (6 bases). The germline V gene has CDR1 SGHNT and CDR2 YYREEE (reference sequence). The CDR3 runs 18 residues. Between the trimmed V and J ends, which lost 3 bases and 0 bases, there was a span of 19 bases. Here the CDR3 reads CASSSAPVTGSSYNEQFF. CDR3 DNA: TGTGCCAGCAGCTCGGCCCCTGTAACAGGGAGCTCCTACAATGAGCAGTTCTTC. Complete variable domain (other parts from reference TRBV5-4 and TRBJ2-1): ETGVTQSPTHLIKTRGQQVTLRCSSQSGHNTVSWYQQALGQGPQFIFQYYREEENGRGNFPPRFSGLQFPNYSSELNVNALELDDSALYLCASSSAPVTGSSYNEQFFGPGTRLTVL.

The V gene is TRBV30, the J gene TRBJ1-2; 9 bases agree with TRBD1. With V trimmed by 7 bases and J by 4 bases, 7 bases remained unmatched. The CDR3 runs to 13 residues. In germline, CDR1 is GTSNPN, CDR2 SVGIG (reference sequence). The CDR3 nucleotides read TGTGCCTTAACAGGGGGCGCAGGCTATGGCTACACCTTC. The encoded protein is CALTGGAGYGYTF.

J is TRBJ1-4 and V is TRBV27; D gene uncertain. Trimming removed 5 bases from V and 3 bases from J, with 13 bases in between. The germline gives CDR1 MNHEY, CDR2 SMNVEV (reference sequence). The CDR3 loop spans 15 amino acids. The CDR3 is CASSPEGVPNEKLFF. CDR3 bases: TGTGCCAGCAGTCCTGAGGGAGTCCCTAATGAAAAACTGTTTTTT.